This entry describes one T cell receptor (beta chain). Its antigen is currently unknown. The CDR3 spans 15 residues. Germline assignment: CDR1 LGHDT and CDR2 YNNKEL (reference sequence). V lost 4 bases and J 9 bases, leaving 21 bases between the germline ends. The sample is drawn from a study of regulatory T cells in long-lasting Graves disease. Study overall: Positive TSH receptor antibodies alongside over 5 years of antithyroid drugs were what marked Graves' disease as persistent.

The TCR beta library used iRepertoire HTBI primers with Arm-PCR amplification of CDR3. TCRdb analysed the multiplex PCR reads with MiXCR anew, one entry per CDR3 protein. Here the sample spans about 470,000 distinct CDR3 sequences, around 21% being singletons. Time point reported: persistent/refractory GD, antithyroid drugs over 5 years with positive TRAb. Making the TCR library involved RNA that had been extracted from PBMCs. Criteria from the American Thyroid Association guidelines were applied to diagnose Graves' disease. Staff drew roughly 10 milliliters of peripheral blood into EDTA tubes. General study results and limits: Patients whose Graves' disease persisted exhibited lower TCR diversity than those newly diagnosed.

The sequencing used peripheral blood mononuclear cells (PBMCs), collected when the disease was refractory, from a patient treated with antithyroid drugs. The sequence derives from a female donor with Graves disease. J is TRBJ2-5 and V is TRBV3-1, with D perhaps assigned TRBD1 or TRBD2 (5 bases each). CDR3 amino acids: CASSLDPSGREAQYF. In DNA, the CDR3 is TGTGCCAGCAGCCTCGATCCTTCAGGGAGAGAAGCCCAGTACTTC.